Shown below are 25 T cell receptor beta chains from a single sample sequenced in a study of blood T cell repertoires in COVID-19. Data came from immunoSEQ multiplex PCR; TCRdb stores just in-frame clones and leaves some out. The repertoire includes 650,000 to 800,000 clones, 90% of them detected once, and more than 0.25% sits in the top ten. What was sequenced was peripheral blood. The receptors stem from a woman under 30 with acute or convalescent COVID-19.

The rearrangement joins TRBV28 to TRBJ1-5, with 8 positions matching TRBD1. The germline V gene encodes CDR1 MDHEN and CDR2 SYDVKM. CDR3 length equals 13 residues. The junction had 2 bases not matched to a gene; V was cut back by 5 bases and J by 5 bases. The CDR3 is CASSIRGHQPQHF. The CDR3 DNA reads as TGTGCCAGCAGTATCAGGGGGCATCAGCCCCAGCATTTT. The full variable domain, rest sourced from reference TRBV28 and TRBJ1-5, is DVKVTQSSRYLVKRTGEKVFLECVQDMDHENMFWYRQDPGLGLRLIYFSYDVKMKEKGDIPEGYSVSREKKERFSLILESASTNQTSMYLCASSIRGHQPQHFGDGTRLSIL.

V gene TRBV4-3 combines with J gene TRBJ1-2; TRBD1 matches at 9 bases. With 1 base clipped from V and 7 bases from J, the junction kept 4 bases outside the gene matches. The CDR3 is 14 amino acids. The V gene's germline CDR1 is LGHNA and CDR2 YSLEER. The CDR3: CASSQADRGTGYTF. DNA of the CDR3: TGCGCCAGCAGCCAAGCCGACAGGGGGACTGGCTACACCTTC.

This chain uses TRBV5-1 with TRBJ2-2; 10 bases line up with TRBD1. This CDR3 spans 15 amino acids. Trimming cost V 4 bases and J 7 bases; bases outside gene matches: 7. Per germline, CDR1 SGHRS and CDR2 YFSETQ. The CDR3 protein is CASSPGDRGRGELFF. In nucleotides, the CDR3 is TGCGCCAGCAGCCCAGGGGACAGGGGACGCGGGGAGCTGTTTTTT.

The chain has TRBV2 and TRBJ2-3; D unresolved. Germline V gene data show CDR1 as SNHLY and CDR2 as FYNNEI. With 8 bases removed from V and 2 bases from J, the gap between germline ends came to 14 bases. CDR3 length: 14 amino acids. CDR3 protein: CASGELPPTDTQYF. CDR3 sequence (DNA): TGTGCCAGCGGAGAACTACCTCCCACAGATACGCAGTATTTT.

This chain joins TRBV29-1 and TRBJ1-4; TRBD1 is a possible D gene (6 bases). The V end lost 8 bases, the J end lost 6 bases, and 19 bases lay between the germline ends. Per the germline V gene, CDR1 is SQVTM and CDR2 is ANQGSEA. This CDR3 contains 14 residues. CDR3 loop: CSSQIRGADEKLFF. The CDR3, as DNA: TGCAGCTCTCAGATCCGGGGGGCGGATGAAAAACTGTTTTTT.

The V call is TRBV28, the J call TRBJ2-2, with 8 bases identical to TRBD2. Trimming removed 3 bases from V and 5 bases from J; junction bases left unmatched: 5. Germline V gene sequence: CDR1 MDHEN, CDR2 SYDVKM. The CDR3 runs 15 residues. CDR3 bases: TGTGCCAGCAGTTTTAGGCTAGCGGGTACCGGGGAGCTGTTTTTT. This sequence encodes CASSFRLAGTGELFF.

This chain uses TRBV27 with TRBJ1-6; D is possibly TRBD1 (5 bases). Germline CDR1 MNHEY, CDR2 SMNVEV (reference sequence). V was clipped by 5 bases and J by 0 bases, with 17 bases between them. The CDR3 sequence is 18 residues long. CDR3 bases: TGTGCCAGCAGTCCACTGACAGTTCCGAGCTCCTATAATTCACCCCTCCACTTT. It encodes CASSPLTVPSSYNSPLHF.

The chain uses TRBV19 and TRBJ1-1; 7 positions match TRBD1. With V trimmed by 6 bases and J by 3 bases, 10 bases remained unmatched. The CDR3 has 15 amino acids. Germline assignment: CDR1 LNHDA and CDR2 SQIVND (reference sequence). This CDR3 is CASRANRGSDTEAFF. In DNA, the CDR3 is TGTGCCAGTAGGGCAAACAGGGGATCCGACACTGAAGCTTTCTTT.

This clone occurred once. This chain uses TRBV11-2 with TRBJ2-5, with TRBD1 as a possible D gene (5 bases). This CDR3 has 12 amino acids. The germline V gene encodes CDR1 SGHAT and CDR2 FQNNGV. The V gene lost 3 bases and the J gene lost 9 bases, with 11 bases spanning the gap. The CDR3 DNA follows: TGTGCCAGCAGCTTTGACAGTCGGTCCCAGTACTTC. Translation gives CASSFDSRSQYF.

V gene TRBV6-5 combines with J gene TRBJ1-6; D gene unclear. The germline V gene has CDR1 MNHEY and CDR2 SVGAGI. The CDR3 is 14 residues long. Trimming shortened V by 6 bases and J by 5 bases, and 11 bases separated the two germline ends. The CDR3 protein is CASRRRGHNSPLHF. CDR3 in DNA: TGTGCCAGCAGGAGGCGTGGCCATAATTCACCCCTCCACTTT.

This rearrangement joins TRBV5-1 to TRBJ2-7; 7 bases map to TRBD1. This CDR3 spans 13 amino acids. The V and J ends lost 5 bases and 5 bases, in that order; junction bases with no gene match: 7. Per the germline V gene, CDR1 is SGHRS and CDR2 is YFSETQ. The CDR3, as DNA: TGCGCCAGCAGTAGAGACAGGGCCCACGAGCAGTACTTC. As protein: CASSRDRAHEQYF. The full variable domain, completed using reference TRBV5-1 and TRBJ2-7, is KAGVTQTPRYLIKTRGQQVTLSCSPISGHRSVSWYQQTPGQGLQFLFEYFSETQRNKGNFPGRFSGRQFSNSRSEMNVSTLELGDSALYLCASSRDRAHEQYFGPGTRLTVT.

V and J are TRBV3-1 (or the pseudogene TRBV3-2) and TRBJ1-2, with 10 bases matching TRBD1. The germline V gene has CDR1 LGHDT and CDR2 YNNKEL (reference sequence). This CDR3 comprises 14 residues. The trim removed 10 bases at V and 8 bases at J, leaving 13 bases unmatched. CDR3 sequence: CATRSTGQGFGYTF. The CDR3 DNA reads TGTGCCACCAGATCAACGGGACAGGGGTTCGGCTACACCTTC.

This clone was found once. V and J are TRBV7-7 and TRBJ1-5; 7 nucleotides line up with TRBD1. This CDR3 has 17 amino acids. V gave up 5 bases and J gave up 4 bases; unmatched junction bases: 14. CDR1 is SSHAT and CDR2 is FNYEAQ in the germline V gene (reference sequence). CDR3 DNA: TGTGCCAGCAGCCACCTTGGGATAGGACAGGCGAATCAGCCCCAGCATTTT. Its protein product is CASSHLGIGQANQPQHF.

The V gene is TRBV28, the J gene TRBJ2-1; D remains ambiguous. Per the germline V gene, CDR1 is MDHEN and CDR2 is SYDVKM. The V end was cut by 1 base, the J end by 9 bases, with 10 bases between. The CDR3 consists of 13 residues. In nucleotides, the CDR3 is TGTGCCAGCAGTTTATCCGACGGCGGTGAGCAGTTCTTC. This translates into CASSLSDGGEQFF.

The chain uses TRBV9 and TRBJ1-2; TRBD1 aligns across 7 bases. Germline V gives CDR1 SGDLS, CDR2 YYNGEE. The CDR3 contains 15 residues. V shed 3 bases and J 8 bases; nucleotides not matched to a gene: 13. CDR3 loop: CASSATTGFLEGYTF. The CDR3 region has the DNA TGTGCCAGCAGCGCTACGACAGGGTTCTTGGAAGGCTACACCTTC. The variable domain in full, with the rest retrieved from reference TRBV9 and TRBJ1-2, is DSGVTQTPKHLITATGQRVTLRCSPRSGDLSVYWYQQSLDQGLQFLIQYYNGEERAKGNILERFSAQQFPDLHSELNLSSLELGDSALYFCASSATTGFLEGYTFGSGTRLTVV.

The chain uses TRBV30 and TRBJ2-7, with no clear D. Germline loops: CDR1 GTSNPN, CDR2 SVGIG (reference sequence). CDR3 length: 13 amino acids. The ends were cut back, 2 bases at V and 3 bases at J, with 11 bases in the middle. The CDR3 region is CAWSPRTNYEQYF. Written as DNA, the CDR3 is TGTGCCTGGAGTCCCCGTACAAACTACGAGCAGTACTTC.

The chain links TRBV29-1 to TRBJ1-5; D uncertain. Trimming took off 6 bases at V and 5 bases at J, with 14 bases between the two ends. Germline CDR1 is SQVTM and CDR2 is ANQGSEA. The CDR3 covers 13 residues. CDR3 coding DNA: TGCAGCGTAGCTCACAGCTTTGATCAGCCCCAGCATTTT. Amino acids: CSVAHSFDQPQHF.

J is TRBJ2-7 and V is TRBV7-2; the D is unclear. The CDR3 covers 12 residues. The V end lost 6 bases, the J end lost 4 bases, and 10 bases lay between the germline ends. Germline values: CDR1 SGHTA, CDR2 FQGNSA. The CDR3: CASSSTKYEQYF. The CDR3, as DNA: TGTGCCAGCAGTTCTACCAAATACGAGCAGTACTTC. Supplemented by reference TRBV7-2 and TRBJ2-7, the full variable domain reads GAGVSQSPSNKVTEKGKDVELRCDPISGHTALYWYRQSLGQGLEFLIYFQGNSAPDKSGLPSDRFSAERTGGSVSTLTIQRTQQEDSAVYLCASSSTKYEQYFGPGTRLTVT.

The chain uses TRBV5-1 and TRBJ1-5; weak D call: TRBD1 (5 bases). The CDR3 spans 17 residues. CDR1 and CDR2 (germline): SGHRS, YFSETQ. Trimming removed 4 bases from V and 3 bases from J, with 20 bases in between. CDR3 in amino acids: CASSPPTVTGNNQPQHF. The CDR3 DNA is TGCGCCAGCAGCCCACCAACGGTAACAGGCAACAATCAGCCCCAGCATTTT. Supplemented by reference TRBV5-1 and TRBJ1-5, the full variable domain reads KAGVTQTPRYLIKTRGQQVTLSCSPISGHRSVSWYQQTPGQGLQFLFEYFSETQRNKGNFPGRFSGRQFSNSRSEMNVSTLELGDSALYLCASSPPTVTGNNQPQHFGDGTRLSIL.

V and J are TRBV7-8 and TRBJ1-2, with a tentative D call TRBD1 (6 bases). Germline V gene sequence: CDR1 SGHVS, CDR2 FQNEAQ. Deletions cut 1 base from V and 12 bases from J, with 15 bases between. This CDR3 contains 13 residues. The DNA for the CDR3 is TGTGCCAGCAGCTTAGGACAGGATACCCCCCACACCTTC. Protein: CASSLGQDTPHTF.

The chain is built from TRBV2 and TRBJ2-7; D perhaps matches TRBD1 (8 bases). Germline lookup yields CDR1 SNHLY and CDR2 FYNNEI. This CDR3 is 16 amino acids long. V gave up 1 base and J gave up 3 bases, with 16 bases separating them. The CDR3 DNA follows: TGTGCCAGCAGTGAAGAGGGGGGGACAGGACGCTACGAGCAGTACTTC. It specifies CASSEEGGTGRYEQYF.

This chain uses TRBV2 with TRBJ2-7, with D tentatively TRBD2 (5 bases). Trimming removed 7 bases from V and 2 bases from J, with 15 bases in between. Germline CDR1 reads SNHLY; CDR2 reads FYNNEI. CDR3 length equals 14 residues. CDR3 residues: CASTPGFRPYEQYF. CDR3 DNA: TGTGCCAGCACTCCGGGATTCCGACCCTACGAGCAGTACTTC.

The CDR3 bases are TGTGCCAGCAGCCATAGAGACAGGGTGGGCAATGAGCAGTTCTTC. The encoded protein is CASSHRDRVGNEQFF. The gene calls are TRBV3-1 (or the pseudogene TRBV3-2) and TRBJ2-1, with 7 bases fitting TRBD1. V dropped 3 bases and J dropped 6; count of bases not matched to a gene: 8. This CDR3 region has 15 residues. Germline CDR1 LGHDT, CDR2 YNNKEL (reference sequence).

CDR3 in amino acids: CASSTGVGTEAFF. In DNA, the CDR3 is TGTGCCAGCAGCACAGGGGTAGGCACTGAAGCTTTCTTT. The chain carries TRBV9 and TRBJ1-1, with 7 bases fitting TRBD1. The CDR3 totals 13 residues. With 4 bases clipped from V and 4 bases from J, the junction kept 4 bases outside the gene matches. The germline CDR1 and CDR2 sequences are SGDLS and YYNGEE. The full variable domain, completed using reference TRBV9 and TRBJ1-1, is DSGVTQTPKHLITATGQRVTLRCSPRSGDLSVYWYQQSLDQGLQFLIQYYNGEERAKGNILERFSAQQFPDLHSELNLSSLELGDSALYFCASSTGVGTEAFFGQGTRLTVV.

The rearrangement uses TRBV5-1 and TRBJ1-3; no firm D call. CDR3 length: 16 residues. Between the trimmed V and J ends, which lost 0 bases and 0 bases, there was a span of 10 bases. CDR1 is SGHRS, CDR2 YFSETQ, per germline. CDR3 protein: CASSLGLSGSGNTIYF. The CDR3 DNA is TGCGCCAGCAGCTTGGGGTTGTCCGGCTCTGGAAACACCATATATTTT. Using reference TRBV5-1 and TRBJ1-3 for the parts outside the CDR3, the full variable domain is KAGVTQTPRYLIKTRGQQVTLSCSPISGHRSVSWYQQTPGQGLQFLFEYFSETQRNKGNFPGRFSGRQFSNSRSEMNVSTLELGDSALYLCASSLGLSGSGNTIYFGEGSWLTVV.